A single sample gave rise to the 22 T cell receptor beta chains below, sequenced in a study of shared clonotypes between healthy human individuals (dated by TCRdb to 2020 to 2022). CD8 naive samples were obtained by positive selection for CCR7 among CD45RO-negative cells, yielding a CD45RA+CCR7+ population from which TemRA cells were excluded. The library was produced with the immunoSEQ multiplex PCR assay. In TCRdb, the immuneACCESS table is reduced to in-frame sequences with V and J assigned. These tables do not hold every clone; where another copy was compared, an unresolved V gene accounts for under half, and the others remain unexplained. In this sample the table shows around 2,000,000 clones, about 92% of which occur a single time. The top ten constitute 1.7% of the sample. Sequencing was performed on naive CD8+ T cells from PBMCs. This specimen's cell subset or site label, per the study, means: CD45RA+CCR7+. The receptors come from a young man in good health. Some clones in this sample may be carry-over from other donors' samples.

The rearrangement links TRBV27 to TRBJ2-7; D might be TRBD1 (6 bases). V was trimmed by 2 bases and J by 1 base, leaving 12 bases between them. The CDR3 covers 15 residues. Germline V gene data show CDR1 as MNHEY and CDR2 as SMNVEV (reference sequence). The CDR3 spells CASSLRGIGSYEQYF. In DNA form, the CDR3 reads TGTGCCAGCAGTTTAAGGGGGATAGGATCCTACGAGCAGTACTTC.

The chain combines TRBV4-1 with TRBJ1-2; perhaps TRBD1 as D (6 bases). CDR3 length: 14 residues. Germline loops: CDR1 MGHRA, CDR2 YSYEKL. The ends were cut back, 0 bases at V and 8 bases at J, with 13 bases in the middle. CDR3 sequence: CASSQESRGRGYTF. For the CDR3, the DNA is TGCGCCAGCAGCCAAGAATCGCGGGGGCGAGGCTACACCTTC.

This sequence joins TRBV9 and TRBJ2-3; 7 bases agree with TRBD2. Germline values: CDR1 SGDLS, CDR2 YYNGEE. V trimming: 0 bases; J trimming: 6 bases; junction bases outside the gene matches: 16. There are 18 residues in the CDR3. For the CDR3, the DNA is TGTGCCAGCAGCGTAGGGGCATGGCGGGGAGGGAGGTCTGATACGCAGTATTTT. It yields the protein CASSVGAWRGGRSDTQYF.

CDR3 in amino acids: CASSLTQRVGYTF. The DNA for the CDR3 is TGTGCCAGCAGTTTAACACAACGGGTTGGCTACACCTTC. This chain links TRBV28 with TRBJ1-2; no firm D call. Germline V gene sequence: CDR1 MDHEN, CDR2 SYDVKM. Trimming left V 2 bases short and J 7 bases short, with 11 bases between. CDR3 length equals 13 residues.

V gene TRBV11-2 combines with J gene TRBJ2-3; TRBD2 matches at 8 bases. This CDR3 is built from 17 residues. The J segment lost 6 bases and the V segment lost 5 bases, leaving 16 bases of the junction unmatched. The germline V gene has CDR1 SGHAT and CDR2 FQNNGV. CDR3 DNA sequence: TGTGCCAGCAGCCCCAGACTAGCGCCTCAAAGAAGGGATACGCAGTATTTT. Its protein is CASSPRLAPQRRDTQYF.

The chain carries TRBV4-1 and TRBJ2-7; no clear D. This CDR3 region has 16 residues. V dropped 2 bases and J dropped 0 bases, with 14 bases sitting between them. Looked up from germline, CDR1 is MGHRA and CDR2 is YSYEKL. The CDR3 loop is CASSQKGIRSSYEQYF. Here the CDR3 DNA reads TGCGCCAGCAGCCAAAAGGGAATAAGGAGCTCCTACGAGCAGTACTTC.

The chain employs TRBV6-1 and TRBJ2-7; 8 nucleotides match TRBD2. V lost 0 bases to trimming and J lost 3 bases; unmatched junction nucleotides: 4. The CDR3 is 15 residues long. The V gene's germline CDR1 is MNHNS and CDR2 SASEGT. The CDR3 region is CASSEARLAGYEQYF. The CDR3, as DNA: TGTGCCAGCAGTGAAGCTAGGCTAGCGGGCTACGAGCAGTACTTC.

This clone was counted once. The V and J genes are TRBV27 and TRBJ2-1; 10 bases fit TRBD2. The V segment lost 5 bases and the J segment 4 bases; nucleotides outside the gene matches: 8. The CDR3 length is 16 residues. Per the germline V gene, CDR1 is MNHEY and CDR2 is SMNVEV (reference sequence). In DNA, the CDR3 is TGTGCCAGCAGTAGACTAGCGGGTGGGACGTACAATGAGCAGTTCTTC. Its protein is CASSRLAGGTYNEQFF.

This rearrangement joins TRBV28 to TRBJ1-2; no firm D call. The CDR3 consists of 15 residues. CDR1 is MDHEN, CDR2 SYDVKM, per germline. V was clipped by 3 bases and J by 4 bases, with 15 bases between them. CDR3 sequence (DNA): TGTGCCAGCAGTTTGCCCGCGGGCAGGTCCTATGGCTACACCTTC. Its protein product is CASSLPAGRSYGYTF.

The J gene is TRBJ2-7, the V gene TRBV5-5, with D maybe TRBD2 (5 bases). Per the germline V gene, CDR1 is SGHKS and CDR2 is YYEKEE (reference sequence). V was shortened by 1 base and J by 6 bases, with 11 bases between the two germline ends. The CDR3 has 13 amino acids. CDR3 sequence reads: CASSLNGVREQYF. The CDR3 bases are TGTGCCAGCAGCTTGAACGGGGTTCGCGAGCAGTACTTC.

The J gene is TRBJ1-2, the V gene TRBV4-3, with no clear D. V lost 0 bases and J lost 4, with 12 bases in between. Looked up from germline, CDR1 is LGHNA and CDR2 is YSLEER. The CDR3 sequence is 15 residues long. The CDR3 nucleotides read TGCGCCAGCAGCCAAGACCCAAAGGGAGTCTATGGCTACACCTTC. Amino acid sequence: CASSQDPKGVYGYTF.

The chain carries TRBV10-3 and TRBJ2-7; a possible D gene is TRBD1 (6 bases). V shed 10 bases and J shed 6 bases, with 16 bases lying between them. CDR3 length: 12 residues. Germline V gene sequence: CDR1 ENHRY, CDR2 SYGVKD. DNA for the CDR3: TGTGCCAGCACTTCGACAGGACGCGAGCAGTACTTC. Translating gives CASTSTGREQYF.

This rearrangement joins TRBV9 to TRBJ2-1, with unresolved D. CDR3 length: 14 amino acids. Per germline, CDR1 SGDLS and CDR2 YYNGEE. The V end was cut by 4 bases, the J end by 5 bases, with 13 bases between. The CDR3 region is CASSPTPGHNEQFF. The CDR3 DNA reads as TGTGCCAGCAGCCCCACCCCCGGGCACAATGAGCAGTTCTTC.

Only a few counts were recorded for this clone. V usage is TRBV6-1 and J usage is TRBJ1-2; tentative D call: TRBD1 (6 bases). Germline V CDR1 and CDR2: MNHNS, SASEGT. The V and J ends lost 7 bases and 3 bases respectively, with 12 bases between them. The CDR3 is 13 residues long. CDR3 nucleotide sequence: TGTGCCAGCATGGAGACAGGTTACTATGGCTACACCTTC. It translates to CASMETGYYGYTF.

The rearrangement joins TRBV4-3 to TRBJ2-7; D is perhaps TRBD1 (5 bases). Germline V lookup: CDR1 LGHNA, CDR2 YSLEER. The V and J ends lost 0 bases and 6 bases respectively, with 9 bases between them. The CDR3 length is 13 residues. CDR3 sequence (DNA): TGCGCCAGCAGCCAAGATCCAGGGCTCGAGCAGTACTTC. Translation: CASSQDPGLEQYF.

This chain connects TRBV5-1 to TRBJ2-4; D is perhaps TRBD1 or TRBD2 (5 bases each). Germline CDR1 SGHRS, CDR2 YFSETQ. V lost 4 bases and J lost 1, with 9 bases in between. This CDR3 has 14 residues. The CDR3 sequence is CASSLREAKNIQYF. The CDR3 region has the DNA TGCGCCAGCAGCCTCAGGGAGGCCAAAAACATTCAGTACTTC.

This clone appeared a few times. The rearrangement links TRBV28 to TRBJ1-2, with 7 bases that match TRBD1. V was clipped by 7 bases and J by 11 bases; unmatched bases: 13. This CDR3 region has 13 residues. Germline CDR1 reads MDHEN; CDR2 reads SYDVKM. The DNA of the CDR3 is TGTGCCAGCATCGATATCCCGGGACAGCAATACACCTTC. Translated, it gives CASIDIPGQQYTF.

This chain connects TRBV2 to TRBJ2-7; 14 bases match TRBD2. This CDR3 contains 19 residues. The ends lost 2 bases at V and 4 bases at J; junction bases unmatched: 13. Germline loops: CDR1 SNHLY, CDR2 FYNNEI. CDR3 bases: TGTGCCAGCAGTGAACTCGATAGGGCCCGGACTAGCGGGAGGTACGAGCAGTACTTC. It encodes CASSELDRARTSGRYEQYF.

In regard to this clone: This sample also contains other DNA sequences that code for the same CDR3. The J gene is TRBJ2-1, the V gene TRBV7-9; 11 bases align to TRBD2. The CDR3 spans 15 residues. Germline V gives CDR1 SEHNR, CDR2 FQNEAQ (reference sequence). The junction had 4 bases not matched to a gene; V was cut back by 6 bases and J by 3 bases. The CDR3 protein is CASSTGTSGYNEQFF. The CDR3 DNA follows: TGTGCCAGCAGTACCGGGACTAGCGGCTACAATGAGCAGTTCTTC.

The chain recombines TRBV11-2 with TRBJ1-2; a possible D gene is TRBD1 (6 bases). The CDR3 consists of 15 residues. The germline CDR1 and CDR2 sequences are SGHAT and FQNNGV. V was pared by 0 bases and J by 3 bases, with 11 bases between. CDR3 DNA: TGTGCCAGCAGCTTAGATCGGGGGCCTTACTATGGCTACACCTTC. It specifies CASSLDRGPYYGYTF. Supplemented by reference TRBV11-2 and TRBJ1-2, the full variable domain reads EAGVAQSPRYKIIEKRQSVAFWCNPISGHATLYWYQQILGQGPKLLIQFQNNGVVDDSQLPKDRFSAERLKGVDSTLKIQPAKLEDSAVYLCASSLDRGPYYGYTFGSGTRLTVV.

This clone has just a few counts. V is TRBV6-6 and J is TRBJ1-4; 7 bases agree with TRBD1. Germline V CDR1 and CDR2: MNHNY, SVGAGI (reference sequence). This CDR3 is 11 amino acids long. V lost 6 bases and J lost 12; bases outside the gene matches: 4. The CDR3 protein is CASRHTGELFF. The CDR3 coding sequence is TGTGCCAGCAGGCACACAGGGGAACTGTTTTTT.

This clone was observed a few times. Other DNA sequences in the sample encode the same CDR3. V is TRBV6-5 and J is TRBJ1-5; D gene unclear. The CDR3 runs 13 residues. Trimming shortened V by 2 bases and J by 4 bases, and 6 bases separated the two germline ends. Germline V gene sequence: CDR1 MNHEY, CDR2 SVGAGI. CDR3 coding DNA: TGTGCCAGCAGTTACGGTCCGAATCAGCCCCAGCATTTT. Its protein product is CASSYGPNQPQHF.